These T cell receptor beta chains were read from a single sample in a study of cytomegalovirus exposure and HLA in healthy donors. Generated by immunoSEQ multiplex PCR, the TCRdb table keeps only in-frame clones and is missing some. The data hold more than 95,000 clones, with around three quarters observed a single time. The sequenced sample was PBMCs. These receptors originate from a young man in good health and CMV-seropositive. CDR3s include the opening cysteine and the closing phenylalanine or tryptophan. A D gene is named only where the DNA matches it firmly.

CDR3 DNA	CDR3 protein	J gene	V gene	CDR3 length	D gene
TGCGCCAGCAGCCCAATCGTGGCCCTAGCGGGGGGCTCATACGAGCAGTACTTC	CASSPIVALAGGSYEQYF	TRBJ2-7	TRBV5-1	18	TRBD2
TGTGCCAGCGGGGGACAATTACAAGAGACCCAGTACTTC	CASGGQLQETQYF	TRBJ2-5	TRBV2	13	-
TGTGCCAGCAGCCGGGGACCGGGAGCGTCCGGGGAGCTGTTTTTT	CASSRGPGASGELFF	TRBJ2-2	TRBV6-5	15	-
TGTGCCAGCTCACCCACAGGGGTGAACTATGGCTACACCTTC	CASSPTGVNYGYTF	TRBJ1-2	TRBV18	14	TRBD1
TGTGCCAGCAGCTTTGGGGCCTCCTCTGGAAACACCATATATTTT	CASSFGASSGNTIYF	TRBJ1-3	TRBV7-3	15	-
TGTGCCAGCAGTTTCAGGGTGCGAAATTCACCCCTCCACTTT	CASSFRVRNSPLHF	TRBJ1-6	TRBV28	14	-
TGTGCCAGCAGCGTAGATCCTAGGTACAATGAGCAGTTCTTC	CASSVDPRYNEQFF	TRBJ2-1	TRBV9	14	-
TGTGCCAGCAGCCAAGAGCAGGGGGTACGGAACACTGAAGCTTTCTTT	CASSQEQGVRNTEAFF	TRBJ1-1	TRBV4-2	16	TRBD1
TGTGCCAGCAGTGGAGCTGCACAGGGATCCGGCGAGCAGTACTTC	CASSGAAQGSGEQYF	TRBJ2-7	TRBV6-1	15	-
TGTGCCAGCAGCAATGGGGACCGGGGGTTTTGGGCTTTCTTT	CASSNGDRGFWAFF	TRBJ1-1	TRBV5-6	14	-
TGTGCCACCAGCAGAGGGCAGAACCTGCCCTCTGGGGCCAACGGCCTGACTTTC	CATSRGQNLPSGANGLTF	TRBJ2-6	TRBV15	18	-
TGTGCCAGCAGTTTGTCGGGACAGGGTCCCCAAGGCTACGAGCAGTACTTC	CASSLSGQGPQGYEQYF	TRBJ2-7	TRBV27	17	TRBD1
TGTGCCAGTAGTACGGACTTCTCTGGAAACACCATATATTTT	CASSTDFSGNTIYF	TRBJ1-3	TRBV19	14	-
TGTGCCAGCAGTTCCTCGTCAGGGTACAATCAGCCCCAGCATTTT	CASSSSSGYNQPQHF	TRBJ1-5	TRBV28	15	-
TGTGCCAGCAGCTGGGACAGGGGATCCACCGGGGAGCTGTTTTTT	CASSWDRGSTGELFF	TRBJ2-2	TRBV7-9	15	TRBD1
TGTGCCAGCAGCGGAGCTAGGGACAGGGGAGAGACCCAGTACTTC	CASSGARDRGETQYF	TRBJ2-5	TRBV9	15	TRBD1
TGTGCCAGCAGCCTAGACAGAGTAAATGAAGCTTTCTTT	CASSLDRVNEAFF	TRBJ1-1	TRBV7-9	13	-